These 15 T cell receptor beta chains share one sample of origin, sequenced in a study of long-term antiretroviral therapy in people with HIV. Run at survey level, the immunoSEQ assay was version v3.0. Sequencing used immunoSEQ multiplex PCR; TCRdb keeps in-frame clones, though not all of them. The sample has under 50,000 clones, less than 90% seen once. Sequences were derived from unsorted PBMCs, sampled 1.2 years after starting antiretroviral therapy. The source is a woman aged 45-59 years with HIV.

In its sample, this clone was seen a few times. The genes are TRBV5-4 and TRBJ1-3; no clear D. The CDR3 contains 15 residues. Per the germline V gene, CDR1 is SGHNT and CDR2 is YYREEE (reference sequence). The V and J ends lost 3 bases and 0 bases respectively, with 10 bases between them. DNA for the CDR3: TGTGCCAGCAGCTCCACCGTACGCTCTGGAAACACCATATATTTT. Amino acids: CASSSTVRSGNTIYF.

The J gene is TRBJ2-1, the V gene TRBV7-9; 7 nucleotides agree with TRBD2. V trimming: 5 bases; J trimming: 0 bases; junction bases outside the gene matches: 4. The germline CDR1 and CDR2 sequences are SEHNR and FQNEAQ (reference sequence). The length of the CDR3 is 15 residues. This CDR3 is CASSPPGGSYNEQFF. For the CDR3, the DNA is TGTGCCAGCAGCCCCCCGGGGGGCTCCTACAATGAGCAGTTCTTC. Combining the CDR3 with reference TRBV7-9 and TRBJ2-1 gives the whole variable domain DTGVSQNPRHKITKRGQNVTFRCDPISEHNRLYWYRQTLGQGPEFLTYFQNEAQLEKSRLLSDRFSAERPKGSFSTLEIQRTEQGDSAMYLCASSPPGGSYNEQFFGPGTRLTVL.

The chain links TRBV7-2 to TRBJ2-7, with D perhaps matching TRBD1 (6 bases). The CDR3 runs to 15 residues. The germline V gene has CDR1 SGHTA and CDR2 FQGNSA. With 2 bases removed from V and 6 bases from J, the gap between germline ends came to 17 bases. The CDR3 region is CASSLMSQGPGEQYF. In DNA form, the CDR3 reads TGTGCCAGCAGCTTAATGTCACAGGGTCCTGGCGAGCAGTACTTC.

J is TRBJ1-1 and V is TRBV13; no clear D. V gave up 5 bases and J gave up 1 base, with 5 bases separating them. CDR3 length equals 12 residues. CDR1 is PRHDT, CDR2 FYEKMQ, per germline (reference sequence). The CDR3 spells CASSLQNTEAFF. As DNA, the CDR3 is TGTGCCAGCAGCCTCCAGAACACTGAAGCTTTCTTT.

The chain is built from TRBV11-2 and TRBJ2-2; D gene uncertain. CDR3 length equals 14 residues. Trimming left V 0 bases short and J 3 bases short, with 5 bases between. The germline V gene has CDR1 SGHAT and CDR2 FQNNGV. For the CDR3, the DNA is TGTGCCAGCAGCTTAGAAATGGACACCGGGGAGCTGTTTTTT. It translates to CASSLEMDTGELFF.

Here the CDR3 reads CASRRGETEAFF. The CDR3 bases are TGTGCCAGCAGAAGGGGGGAGACAGAAGCTTTCTTT. The rearrangement uses TRBV11-3 and TRBJ1-1; perhaps TRBD1 as D (6 bases). Germline V gene data show CDR1 as SGHNT and CDR2 as YENEEA. The CDR3 is 12 amino acids. Between the trimmed V and J ends, which lost 6 bases and 8 bases, there was a span of 13 bases.

The genes are TRBV29-1 and TRBJ1-2; no firm D call. V was cut by 4 bases and J by 2 bases, with 8 bases left in between. The CDR3 extends over 12 amino acids. Germline V CDR1 and CDR2: SQVTM, ANQGSEA. Written as DNA, the CDR3 is TGCAGCGTTGGCGACGTAAACTATGGCTACACCTTC. Protein sequence: CSVGDVNYGYTF.

This chain connects TRBV6-5 to TRBJ2-3; a weak D match, TRBD1 (6 bases). Between the trimmed V and J ends, which lost 4 bases and 0 bases, there was a span of 14 bases. The germline gives CDR1 MNHEY, CDR2 SVGAGI. This CDR3 comprises 16 residues. CDR3 in amino acids: CASSLAGVSSTDTQYF. The CDR3 DNA sequence: TGTGCCAGCAGTTTAGCAGGGGTCTCTAGCACAGATACGCAGTATTTT.

The chain couples TRBV25-1 to TRBJ1-2; no firm D call. From germline, CDR1 is MGHDK and CDR2 SYGVNS. Trimming pared 3 bases from V and 1 base from J, leaving 9 bases between. The CDR3 covers 14 residues. The CDR3 region is CASSDGGDNYGYTF. CDR3 in DNA: TGTGCCAGCAGTGACGGCGGAGATAACTATGGCTACACCTTC.

V gene TRBV2 combines with J gene TRBJ1-1; 8 nucleotides match TRBD1. The ends lost 7 bases at V and 2 bases at J; junction bases unmatched: 9. The CDR3 is made up of 15 amino acids. The germline V gene has CDR1 SNHLY and CDR2 FYNNEI. CDR3 sequence reads: CASIRDRLGNTEAFF. CDR3 bases: TGTGCCAGCATACGGGACAGGCTAGGAAACACTGAAGCTTTCTTT.

The chain is built from TRBV6-1 and TRBJ1-4, with D perhaps TRBD1 (5 bases). The CDR3 spans 14 residues. The germline V and J ends were trimmed by 7 bases and 7 bases, with 16 bases remaining between them. CDR1 and CDR2 (germline): MNHNS, SASEGT. CDR3 sequence reads: CASTEGGAGEKLFF. The DNA of the CDR3 is TGTGCCAGCACCGAGGGTGGGGCTGGTGAAAAACTGTTTTTT.

This chain joins TRBV5-1 and TRBJ1-6, with D tentatively TRBD1 (5 bases). The germline V gene encodes CDR1 SGHRS and CDR2 YFSETQ. V was cut by 2 bases and J by 6 bases, with 15 bases left in between. This CDR3 has 16 amino acids. The CDR3 is CASSFGLAGFNSPLHF. DNA of the CDR3: TGCGCCAGCAGCTTTGGATTGGCAGGGTTTAATTCACCCCTCCACTTT.

The chain joins TRBV5-6 to TRBJ1-2; no reliable D call. This CDR3 is built from 14 residues. Germline values: CDR1 SGHDT, CDR2 YYEEEE. Deletions cut 4 bases from V and 6 bases from J, with 16 bases between. The CDR3 region is CASSLLTFEDGYTF. CDR3 in DNA: TGTGCCAGCAGCCTCCTCACTTTTGAGGATGGCTACACCTTC.

V and J are TRBV10-1 and TRBJ1-4; 8 positions match TRBD1. Losses at the gene ends were 7 bases for V and 7 bases for J; bases not matched to a gene: 5. This CDR3 is built from 13 residues. Germline CDR1 WNHNN, CDR2 SYGVQD (reference sequence). As DNA, the CDR3 is TGCGCCAGCATCACCCAGGGGGCTGAAAAACTGTTTTTT. Its protein is CASITQGAEKLFF.

This clone occurred a few times. Here the CDR3 DNA reads TGTGCCAGCAGCTTACCTACAGCGATCGCGAACACCGGGGAGCTGTTTTTT. Its translation is CASSLPTAIANTGELFF. The rearrangement joins TRBV7-3 to TRBJ2-2; no reliable D call. The V end lost 2 bases, the J end lost 0 bases, and 13 bases lay between the germline ends. The CDR3 covers 17 residues. Germline V gene data show CDR1 as SGHTA and CDR2 as FQGTGA.